This is a list of T cell receptor beta chains from one sample in a study of vaccination effects on CD4 cells after COVID-19. Profiling relied on immunoSEQ multiplex PCR, and the TCRdb table lists in-frame clones only, not all of them. This sample has about 68,000 clones, with 75% to 85% found just once. No cognate antigen is known for these TCRs. The source material was CD4+ T cells from PBMCs cultured with SARS-CoV-2 spike peptides, sampled before COVID-19 vaccination. These receptor sequences come from a human donor who received a COVID-19 vaccine. Both conserved end residues are part of each CDR3. D genes are given only for firm matches. Some rows mark clone size as missing; the rest say once, few, many or name a class of expanded clone.

>.|TRBV9|TRBJ1-1|.
CASSVYRVNTEAFF
TGTGCCAGCAGCGTTTACAGGGTTAACACTGAAGCTTTCTTT
>.|TRBV6-2/TRBV6-3|TRBJ2-3|.
CASSYSVVASTDTQYF
TGTGCCAGCAGTTACTCAGTGGTCGCTAGCACAGATACGCAGTATTTT
>.|TRBV2|TRBJ1-2|.
CASRLGLNYGYTF
TGTGCCAGCAGGCTGGGGTTAAACTATGGCTACACCTTC
>.|TRBV3-1/TRBV3-2|TRBJ1-1|.
CASRQLEDTEAFF
TGTGCCAGCAGACAACTAGAGGACACTGAAGCTTTCTTT
>.|TRBV18|TRBJ2-5|.
CASSPPGTSETQYF
TGTGCCAGCTCACCTCCCGGGACCTCGGAGACCCAGTACTTC
>.|TRBV18|TRBJ1-1|TRBD1
CASSPRTGEWDTEAFF
TGTGCCAGCTCACCACGTACAGGGGAGTGGGACACTGAAGCTTTCTTT
>.|TRBV29-1|TRBJ1-5|.
CSVWTDNNQPQHF
TGCAGCGTGTGGACGGATAATAATCAGCCCCAGCATTTT
>.|TRBV4-1|TRBJ2-5|.
CASSQDLGFGETQYF
TGCGCCAGCAGCCAAGATTTGGGGTTTGGGGAGACCCAGTACTTC
>.|TRBV3-1/TRBV3-2|TRBJ2-3|TRBD2
CASSQLAGKHTQYF
TGTGCCAGCAGCCAACTAGCGGGGAAACATACGCAGTATTTT
>few|TRBV19|TRBJ1-2|.
CASSTNSYGYTF
TGTGCCAGTAGTACTAACAGCTATGGCTACACCTTC
>.|TRBV19|TRBJ1-1|.
CASSTGHLNTEAFF
TGTGCCAGTAGTACGGGACATCTGAACACTGAAGCTTTCTTT
>.|TRBV24-1|TRBJ2-6|.
CATSLMGGANVLTF
TGTGCCACCAGCCTTATGGGGGGGGCCAACGTCCTGACTTTC
>.|TRBV2|TRBJ2-3|TRBD2
CASAGFGTSGVDTQYF
TGTGCCAGCGCTGGATTCGGGACTAGCGGGGTTGATACGCAGTATTTT
>.|TRBV29-1|TRBJ1-1|.
CSARSNTEAFF
TGCAGCGCCCGGTCCAACACTGAAGCTTTCTTT
>.|TRBV18|TRBJ1-1|.
CASSPLETLNTEAFF
TGTGCCAGCTCACCACTAGAAACCTTGAACACTGAAGCTTTCTTT
>.|TRBV7-9|TRBJ2-3|TRBD2
CASSSSGASDTQYF
TGTGCCAGCAGCTCTAGCGGGGCCTCAGATACGCAGTATTTT
>.|TRBV24-1|TRBJ1-2|TRBD1
CATSDSGTGDYGYTF
TGTGCCACCAGTGATTCCGGGACAGGGGACTATGGCTACACCTTC
>.|TRBV7-8|TRBJ1-1|.
CASRKRQAGTNTEAFF
TGTGCCAGCAGAAAACGACAGGCGGGGACGAACACTGAAGCTTTCTTT
>.|TRBV24-1|TRBJ2-5|TRBD2
CATSSEGTGGTQYF
TGTGCCACCAGTTCGGAGGGGACGGGGGGGACCCAGTACTTC
>.|TRBV2|TRBJ1-6|TRBD1
CASSGDSILYNSPLHF
TGTGCCAGCAGTGGGGACAGTATTCTCTATAATTCACCCCTCCACTTT
>.|TRBV19|TRBJ1-2|.
CASSIQSPSNYGYTF
TGTGCCAGTAGTATACAATCCCCCAGTAACTATGGCTACACCTTC
>few|TRBV2|TRBJ1-6|TRBD1
CASSKGQGGNSPLHF
TGTGCCAGCAGTAAAGGACAGGGGGGAAATTCACCCCTCCACTTT
>.|TRBV11-2|TRBJ2-3|TRBD2
CASRKPGLGTDTQYF
TGTGCCAGCAGAAAACCGGGACTAGGCACAGATACGCAGTATTTT